Presented here are 17 T cell receptor beta chains from one specimen sequenced in a study of T cells after posttransplantation cyclophosphamide (dated by TCRdb to the mid-2010s). Libraries were prepared through the immunoSEQ multiplex PCR assay. TCRdb took this table from immuneACCESS and kept in-frame rearrangements with V and J called. Such tables lack part of the clones; where checked against another copy, unresolved V genes explain under half of the gap, and the rest is unexplained. Recorded for this sample are roughly 20,000 clones; about 68% of them occurred a single time. The top ten constitute around a quarter of the sample. The intended sense of this specimen's treatment or condition label: high-dose cyclophosphamide on days +3 and +4 as single-agent GVHD prophylaxis. For conditioning, the PTCy patients got busulfan and fludarabine, then a related or unrelated marrow graft, followed by cyclophosphamide on days +3 and +4.

Material: PBMCs, obtained after an allogeneic stem cell transplant with post-transplant cyclophosphamide. These receptors all come from a male patient between 25 and 39 years old who received an allogeneic stem cell transplant from a related donor, was CMV-positive, and had acute GVHD only. Some T cells may originate with the graft donor following a transplant.

This clone was observed a handful of times. This sequence joins TRBV7-3 and TRBJ1-1, with D possibly being TRBD1 (5 bases). V was cut by 0 bases and J by 6 bases, with 8 bases left in between. Germline V gene data show CDR1 as SGHTA and CDR2 as FQGTGA. There are 13 residues in the CDR3. CDR3 coding DNA: TGTGCCAGCAGCTTAACGTCGGGGGCTGAAGCTTTCTTT. Encoded protein: CASSLTSGAEAFF. Combining the CDR3 with reference TRBV7-3 and TRBJ1-1 gives the whole variable domain GAGVSQTPSNKVTEKGKYVELRCDPISGHTALYWYRQSLGQGPEFLIYFQGTGAADDSGLPNDRFFAVRPEGSVSTLKIQRTERGDSAVYLCASSLTSGAEAFFGQGTRLTVV.

DNA for the CDR3: TGTGCCAGCACCAAAAACTCGGACAGGGGGCCGGCTAATGAAAAACTGTTTTTT. It encodes CASTKNSDRGPANEKLFF. This sequence joins TRBV7-8 and TRBJ1-4; 11 nucleotides agree with TRBD1. Looked up from germline, CDR1 is SGHVS and CDR2 is FQNEAQ. The CDR3 has 18 residues. The V gene end was trimmed by 7 bases and the J gene end by 3 bases; junction bases not matched to a gene: 13.

V is TRBV28 and J is TRBJ1-2; TRBD1 matches 11 bases. CDR1 and CDR2 (germline): MDHEN, SYDVKM. The CDR3 runs to 14 residues. Trimming removed 11 bases from V and 5 bases from J; junction bases left unmatched: 10. As DNA, the CDR3 is TGTGCCGGTAGCCGGGACAGGGGGGGGTATGGCTACACCTTC. It codes for CAGSRDRGGYGYTF.

The chain links TRBV4-1 to TRBJ1-1; D is ambiguous. The CDR3 contains 12 residues. From germline, CDR1 is MGHRA and CDR2 YSYEKL. V was trimmed by 4 bases and J by 5 bases, leaving 8 bases between them. In DNA, the CDR3 is TGCGCCAGCAGCCGCCCCGGGACTGAAGCTTTCTTT. Translation gives CASSRPGTEAFF.

By share, this clone counts as medium-sized. CDR3 region: CATHSAGNTIYF. Written as DNA, the CDR3 is TGTGCCACACACAGTGCCGGAAACACCATATATTTT. The chain is built from TRBV6-1 and TRBJ1-3; D call uncertain. Trimming took 10 bases from V and 4 from J, leaving 11 bases between them. The germline CDR1 and CDR2 sequences are MNHNS and SASEGT. The CDR3 is 12 amino acids.

This clone has a single count. The V call is TRBV5-4, the J call TRBJ2-3, with 12 positions matching TRBD1. Looked up from germline, CDR1 is SGHNT and CDR2 is YYREEE (reference sequence). The CDR3 covers 17 residues. V shed 0 bases, J shed 0 bases, and the junction held 2 bases outside the gene matches. Here the CDR3 reads CASSLGDRGPSTDTQYF. The CDR3 region has the DNA TGTGCCAGCAGCTTGGGGGACAGGGGGCCTAGCACAGATACGCAGTATTTT.

The gene calls are TRBV7-7 and TRBJ2-5; 9 nucleotides match TRBD1. From germline, CDR1 is SSHAT and CDR2 FNYEAQ (reference sequence). CDR3 length equals 15 residues. Unmatched junction bases numbered 8, after V lost 1 base and J lost 8 bases. CDR3 amino acids: CASSLGVQGARTQYF. The CDR3 bases are TGTGCCAGCAGCTTAGGCGTACAGGGGGCACGAACCCAGTACTTC.

The chain recombines TRBV5-4 with TRBJ2-7, with 11 bases fitting TRBD2. The germline V gene encodes CDR1 SGHNT and CDR2 YYREEE (reference sequence). With 2 bases clipped from V and 4 bases from J, the junction kept 5 bases outside the gene matches. CDR3 length equals 15 residues. The CDR3: CASSFSGGALYEQYF. CDR3 nucleotides: TGTGCCAGCAGCTTTAGCGGGGGGGCTCTATACGAGCAGTACTTC.

The gene calls are TRBV25-1 and TRBJ1-1; TRBD1 agrees at 7 bases. The germline gives CDR1 MGHDK, CDR2 SYGVNS. The V segment lost 6 bases and the J segment 7 bases; nucleotides outside the gene matches: 8. The CDR3 extends over 13 amino acids. CDR3 sequence: CASRPQGGREAFF. The CDR3, as DNA: TGTGCCAGCAGACCCCAGGGGGGACGTGAAGCTTTCTTT.

The chain joins TRBV4-3 to TRBJ2-3, with a weak D call TRBD1 (6 bases). In germline, CDR1 is LGHNA, CDR2 YSLEER. V was shortened by 0 bases and J by 4 bases, with 8 bases between the two germline ends. The CDR3 has 14 residues. CDR3 region: CASSQDWGPDTQYF. Here the CDR3 DNA reads TGCGCCAGCAGCCAAGATTGGGGGCCAGATACGCAGTATTTT.

This chain joins TRBV28 and TRBJ2-7; perhaps TRBD2 as D (5 bases). Deletions cut 6 bases from V and 2 bases from J, with 14 bases between. Per the germline V gene, CDR1 is MDHEN and CDR2 is SYDVKM. This CDR3 region has 14 residues. The CDR3 DNA follows: TGTGCCAGCAGCCCCGGGGTTCGTACCTACGAGCAGTACTTC. The encoded protein is CASSPGVRTYEQYF.

V and J are TRBV5-4 and TRBJ2-3; 9 nucleotides line up with TRBD2. The V gene end was trimmed by 4 bases and the J gene end by 2 bases; junction bases not matched to a gene: 8. Germline lookup yields CDR1 SGHNT and CDR2 YYREEE (reference sequence). This CDR3 comprises 16 residues. The CDR3 sequence: CASSAGGGGATDTQYF. The CDR3, as DNA: TGTGCCAGCAGCGCCGGGGGCGGGGGGGCCACAGATACGCAGTATTTT.

V is TRBV27 and J is TRBJ2-4, with D perhaps matching TRBD1 (6 bases). The germline V gene encodes CDR1 MNHEY and CDR2 SMNVEV (reference sequence). Trimming removed 0 bases at V and 0 bases at J, with 9 bases between. The CDR3 extends over 16 amino acids. The CDR3, as DNA: TGTGCCAGCAGTTTATCGGGGGCCGTAGCCAAAAACATTCAGTACTTC. Protein product: CASSLSGAVAKNIQYF.

V usage is TRBV10-3 and J usage is TRBJ1-5; 9 positions match TRBD1. Germline assignment: CDR1 ENHRY and CDR2 SYGVKD. The CDR3 sequence is 15 residues long. Trimming removed 6 bases from V and 1 base from J; junction bases left unmatched: 4. This chain's CDR3 is CAISAGQGSNQPQHF. The CDR3 DNA follows: TGTGCCATCAGCGCGGGACAGGGAAGCAATCAGCCCCAGCATTTT.

The V call is TRBV19, the J call TRBJ2-6; 10 bases fit TRBD1. The CDR3 is 19 residues long. Germline values: CDR1 LNHDA, CDR2 SQIVND (reference sequence). V lost 5 bases to trimming and J lost 2 bases; unmatched junction nucleotides: 12. The CDR3 DNA reads TGTGCCAGTAGTTCCCTCGACAGGGGGCGGTTCACTGGGGCCAACGTCCTGACTTTC. It yields the protein CASSSLDRGRFTGANVLTF.

The chain uses TRBV6-5 and TRBJ2-5; a possible D gene is TRBD1 (5 bases). The ends were cut back, 6 bases at V and 1 base at J, with 12 bases in the middle. Germline V gene sequence: CDR1 MNHEY, CDR2 SVGAGI. The CDR3 totals 14 residues. The CDR3 DNA reads as TGTGCCAGCAGAAAGGGGCCCAGCCAAGAGACCCAGTACTTC. Translation gives CASRKGPSQETQYF.

The chain recombines TRBV19 with TRBJ1-4, with 12 bases that match TRBD1. Unmatched junction bases numbered 7, after V lost 4 bases and J lost 7 bases. The germline gives CDR1 LNHDA, CDR2 SQIVND (reference sequence). The CDR3 spans 16 residues. This CDR3 reads CASSRGTGGYSEKLFF. The CDR3 DNA is TGTGCCAGTAGTAGGGGGACAGGGGGCTACAGTGAAAAACTGTTTTTT.